This T cell receptor (beta chain) came from a study of T-cell memory formation after mild COVID-19. Study context: There were largely donor-specific TCR clusters.

The trim removed 0 bases at V and 7 bases at J, leaving 9 bases unmatched. The germline CDR1 and CDR2 sequences are LGHNT and FRNRAP. CDR3 length: 16 amino acids. TCRdb processed the 5' RACE reads anew with MiXCR; each CDR3 protein has one entry. Here the sample spans 290,000 or so distinct CDR3 sequences, 19% being singletons. The source is a man between 18 and 29 years old who had mild COVID-19 (a few samples of this study predate the infection). Cell type and time point are not known. The rearrangement uses TRBV12-5 and TRBJ1-5; 7 nucleotides line up with TRBD1. Sequenced: PBMCs or a T cell subset sorted from them (not recorded which). The CDR3 nucleotides read TGTGCTAGTGGTTTGGTGGTCTCAGGGGGAGGGCAGCCCCAGCATTTT. It translates to CASGLVVSGGGQPQHF.